The T cell receptor (beta chain) described here comes from a study of T-cell reconstitution after alpha-beta-depleted transplantation in children. Germline CDR1 is SQVTM and CDR2 is ANQGSEA. The CDR3 spans 15 residues. V lost 0 bases and J lost 7, with 15 bases in between. Unique molecular identifiers were used in preparing the TCRbeta library. One entry per CDR3 protein results from TCRdb running MiXCR on the PCR reads. The profile shows approximately 230,000 distinct CDR3 sequences, about 26% of them singletons. This clonotype was recorded at least ten times. The rearrangement joins TRBV29-1 to TRBJ2-2; a possible D gene is TRBD2 (5 bases). The sequence was collected from a girl aged 2 to 10 with Fanconi anemia, due to receive a stem cell transplant. The sample in question was PBMCs, obtained before TCRalphabeta/CD19-depleted stem cell transplant. The CDR3 DNA reads as TGCAGCGTTGAAGATGGGCTAGCCGAGTTCGGGGAGCTGTTTTTT. Amino acids: CSVEDGLAEFGELFF.